Listed below are T cell receptor beta chains from one sample, sequenced in a study of cytomegalovirus exposure and HLA in healthy donors. TCRdb's copy holds only in-frame clones and misses some; the assay was immunoSEQ multiplex PCR. The sample lists 190,000 or so clones, roughly 83% seen once, with 0.39% in the top ten. The sample was PBMCs. Receptors were obtained from a male donor in good health and CMV-seropositive. The CDR3 runs from the conserved cysteine through the conserved F or W. The order of the fields is V gene, D gene, clone size, J gene, CDR3 DNA, CDR3 protein. The D gene is left open where the match is weak. Size is omitted from some rows. Given values are once, few, many or a class for expanded clones.

V gene: TRBV11-2
D gene: TRBD1
clone size: once
J gene: TRBJ1-2
CDR3 DNA: TGTGCCAGCAGCGCTCCCGGAGACAGGGGGTCTGGCTACACCTTC
CDR3 protein: CASSAPGDRGSGYTF

V gene: TRBV6-5
D gene: -
clone size: once
J gene: TRBJ2-1
CDR3 DNA: TGTGCCAGCAGTTTGGGCAGCCTGACCTACAATGAGCAGTTCTTC
CDR3 protein: CASSLGSLTYNEQFF

V gene: TRBV4-3
D gene: -
clone size: -
J gene: TRBJ2-5
CDR3 DNA: TGCGCCAGCAGCCAAGATTGGACTGGAGAGACCCAGTACTTC
CDR3 protein: CASSQDWTGETQYF

V gene: TRBV19
D gene: TRBD1
clone size: -
J gene: TRBJ1-2
CDR3 DNA: TGTGCCAGTAGTAAACAGGGGGACTATGGCTACACCTTC
CDR3 protein: CASSKQGDYGYTF

V gene: TRBV29-1
D gene: -
clone size: -
J gene: TRBJ2-7
CDR3 DNA: TGCAGCGTTGTATTCGTAGCTGGCTCTTCGTGGGAGCAGTACTTC
CDR3 protein: CSVVFVAGSSWEQYF

V gene: TRBV9
D gene: TRBD2
clone size: -
J gene: TRBJ2-7
CDR3 DNA: TGTGCCAGCAGCGTAGGACGGGGACTACCGTTAGACTACGAGCAGTACTTC
CDR3 protein: CASSVGRGLPLDYEQYF

V gene: TRBV9
D gene: -
clone size: -
J gene: TRBJ2-5
CDR3 DNA: TGTGCCAGCAGCCCTAGGAATAGGGGACAAGAGACCCAGTACTTC
CDR3 protein: CASSPRNRGQETQYF

V gene: TRBV27
D gene: -
clone size: -
J gene: TRBJ2-6
CDR3 DNA: TGTGCCAGCAGTTTATCGGCAGGGACTTTCTCTGGGGCCAACGTCCTGACTTTC
CDR3 protein: CASSLSAGTFSGANVLTF

V gene: TRBV19
D gene: -
clone size: -
J gene: TRBJ1-5
CDR3 DNA: TGTGCCAGTAGACCGACAGGAATTCAGCCCCAGCATTTT
CDR3 protein: CASRPTGIQPQHF

V gene: TRBV28
D gene: -
clone size: -
J gene: TRBJ1-5
CDR3 DNA: TGTGCCAGCAGTTTCTTATATCAGCCCCAGCATTTT
CDR3 protein: CASSFLYQPQHF

V gene: TRBV19
D gene: TRBD1
clone size: once
J gene: TRBJ1-5
CDR3 DNA: TGTGCCAGTAGTATACGGCCCAGGGACAGTCAGCCCCAGCATTTT
CDR3 protein: CASSIRPRDSQPQHF

V gene: TRBV5-5
D gene: TRBD1
clone size: -
J gene: TRBJ2-7
CDR3 DNA: TGTGCCAGCAGAAAGGGACAGGCTAGGGACGAGCAGTACTTC
CDR3 protein: CASRKGQARDEQYF

V gene: TRBV6-5
D gene: TRBD1
clone size: -
J gene: TRBJ1-6
CDR3 DNA: TGTGCCAGCCGAGCAGGGGGCCAGAATTCACCCCTCCACTTT
CDR3 protein: CASRAGGQNSPLHF

V gene: TRBV6-1
D gene: -
clone size: -
J gene: TRBJ1-2
CDR3 DNA: TGTGCCAGCAGTGATAAGGATCCGGGCACCTTC
CDR3 protein: CASSDKDPGTF

V gene: TRBV7-2
D gene: -
clone size: -
J gene: TRBJ2-6
CDR3 DNA: TGTGCCAGCAGCTTATTTTCGAGTACTGGGGCCAACGTCCTGACTTTC
CDR3 protein: CASSLFSSTGANVLTF

V gene: TRBV11-3
D gene: TRBD2
clone size: -
J gene: TRBJ2-3
CDR3 DNA: TGTGCCAGCAGCGATTTAGGCGGGAGCTCAGATACGCAGTATTTT
CDR3 protein: CASSDLGGSSDTQYF

V gene: TRBV7-2
D gene: -
clone size: -
J gene: TRBJ1-4
CDR3 DNA: TGTGCCAGCAGCTTAGCGTCCCCCAGGAATGAAAAACTGTTTTTT
CDR3 protein: CASSLASPRNEKLFF

V gene: TRBV30
D gene: TRBD1
clone size: -
J gene: TRBJ1-3
CDR3 DNA: TGTGCCTGGAGACCGACAGGGGTTAACTCTGGAAACACCATATATTTT
CDR3 protein: CAWRPTGVNSGNTIYF

V gene: TRBV9
D gene: -
clone size: -
J gene: TRBJ1-1
CDR3 DNA: TGTGCCAGCAGCGGTTTTGAGGAGAACACTGAAGCTTTCTTT
CDR3 protein: CASSGFEENTEAFF

V gene: TRBV7-6
D gene: -
clone size: -
J gene: TRBJ2-7
CDR3 DNA: TGTGCCAGCAGCTTAGGTCTTGCCGAGCACGAGCAGTACTTC
CDR3 protein: CASSLGLAEHEQYF

V gene: TRBV4-2
D gene: -
clone size: few
J gene: TRBJ2-5
CDR3 DNA: TGTGCCAGCAGCCCCTCGGAAGCGGGCCCAGAGGGGCGGACCCAGTACTTC
CDR3 protein: CASSPSEAGPEGRTQYF

V gene: TRBV19
D gene: -
clone size: -
J gene: TRBJ1-5
CDR3 DNA: TGTGCCAGTAGTATAGACAGGGCGAAGGGGCCCCAGCATTTT
CDR3 protein: CASSIDRAKGPQHF

V gene: TRBV6-1
D gene: -
clone size: -
J gene: TRBJ1-5
CDR3 DNA: TGTGCCAGCAGTGAATTAGCGGGGGGGCAGCCCCAGCATTTT
CDR3 protein: CASSELAGGQPQHF

V gene: TRBV7-9
D gene: -
clone size: -
J gene: TRBJ1-3
CDR3 DNA: TGTGCCAGCAGCTCAGATTTCGGAAACACCATATATTTT
CDR3 protein: CASSSDFGNTIYF

V gene: TRBV27
D gene: TRBD2
clone size: -
J gene: TRBJ2-5
CDR3 DNA: TGTGCCAGCAGCCCGACTAGCGGGTACCAAGAGACCCAGTACTTC
CDR3 protein: CASSPTSGYQETQYF

V gene: TRBV7-2
D gene: -
clone size: -
J gene: TRBJ2-2
CDR3 DNA: TGTGCCAGTAGCTCCGAGCCCATTGCGAACACCGGGGAGCTGTTTTTT
CDR3 protein: CASSSEPIANTGELFF

V gene: TRBV18
D gene: TRBD1
clone size: -
J gene: TRBJ1-6
CDR3 DNA: TGTGCCAGCTCACCGTCCGGGACAGGGGGCTTACCCCTCCACTTT
CDR3 protein: CASSPSGTGGLPLHF

V gene: TRBV9
D gene: -
clone size: few
J gene: TRBJ1-5
CDR3 DNA: TGTGCCAGCAGCGTAAGCCCCGATAGCAATCAGCCCCAGCATTTT
CDR3 protein: CASSVSPDSNQPQHF

V gene: TRBV27
D gene: TRBD2
clone size: -
J gene: TRBJ2-2
CDR3 DNA: TGTGCCAGCAGTTTACTAGCGGGAGGCACCGGGGAGCTGTTTTTT
CDR3 protein: CASSLLAGGTGELFF

V gene: TRBV7-2
D gene: -
clone size: -
J gene: TRBJ2-5
CDR3 DNA: TGTGCCAGCAGCTTAGCGTTTGAGGAGACCCAGTACTTC
CDR3 protein: CASSLAFEETQYF

V gene: TRBV2
D gene: -
clone size: -
J gene: TRBJ2-7
CDR3 DNA: TGTGCCAGCACCGAAGGCTGGACAGCCGAATACGAGCAGTACTTC
CDR3 protein: CASTEGWTAEYEQYF

V gene: TRBV4-1
D gene: TRBD2
clone size: -
J gene: TRBJ2-1
CDR3 DNA: TGCGCCAGCAGCCACCAACTAGCGGGGGGCGTTGAGCAGTTCTTC
CDR3 protein: CASSHQLAGGVEQFF

V gene: TRBV27
D gene: -
clone size: -
J gene: TRBJ2-5
CDR3 DNA: TGTGCCAGCAGCCTAATGCAAGAGACCCAGTACTTC
CDR3 protein: CASSLMQETQYF

V gene: TRBV13
D gene: -
clone size: -
J gene: TRBJ1-1
CDR3 DNA: TGTGCCAGCAGCGCGGGGGGACCGAACACTGAAGCTTTCTTT
CDR3 protein: CASSAGGPNTEAFF

V gene: TRBV10-1
D gene: -
clone size: -
J gene: TRBJ2-3
CDR3 DNA: TGCGCCAGCAGTGAGCGGAGTACAGATACGCAGTATTTT
CDR3 protein: CASSERSTDTQYF

V gene: TRBV11-2
D gene: TRBD2
clone size: -
J gene: TRBJ2-7
CDR3 DNA: TGTGCCAGCAGCTTAGATTTGGGACTAGCGGGGGTCGAGCAGTACTTC
CDR3 protein: CASSLDLGLAGVEQYF

V gene: TRBV18
D gene: TRBD2
clone size: -
J gene: TRBJ2-7
CDR3 DNA: TGTGCCAGCTCACTTGGGACTAGCGGTACCTACGAGCAGTACTTC
CDR3 protein: CASSLGTSGTYEQYF

V gene: TRBV9
D gene: TRBD1
clone size: -
J gene: TRBJ1-1
CDR3 DNA: TGTGCCAGCAGCGCCCAGACAGGGACGAACACTGAAGCTTTCTTT
CDR3 protein: CASSAQTGTNTEAFF

V gene: TRBV2
D gene: -
clone size: -
J gene: TRBJ2-7
CDR3 DNA: TGTGCCAGCAGTGGTCCAGGTAACCACGAGCAGTACTTC
CDR3 protein: CASSGPGNHEQYF

V gene: TRBV6-5
D gene: TRBD1
clone size: few
J gene: TRBJ1-1
CDR3 DNA: TGTGCCAGCGGGGACAGGTCGAACACTGAAGCTTTCTTT
CDR3 protein: CASGDRSNTEAFF

V gene: TRBV5-8
D gene: -
clone size: -
J gene: TRBJ2-7
CDR3 DNA: TGTGCCAGCAGCTTAACAGGGTCAGCGTACGAGCAGTACTTC
CDR3 protein: CASSLTGSAYEQYF

V gene: TRBV19
D gene: -
clone size: -
J gene: TRBJ2-7
CDR3 DNA: TGTGCCAGTAGTATCAGGGTTGGGATGAGCGAGCAGTACTTC
CDR3 protein: CASSIRVGMSEQYF

V gene: TRBV7-3
D gene: TRBD2
clone size: -
J gene: TRBJ2-7
CDR3 DNA: TGTGCCAGCAGCTTGTATGGTCCTGCGGGGGGGGACTACGAGCAGTACTTC
CDR3 protein: CASSLYGPAGGDYEQYF

V gene: TRBV19
D gene: -
clone size: -
J gene: TRBJ1-1
CDR3 DNA: TGTGCCAGTAGTATCGGGGGAATAGCCGGCAACACTGAAGCTTTCTTT
CDR3 protein: CASSIGGIAGNTEAFF

V gene: TRBV5-1
D gene: TRBD2
clone size: -
J gene: TRBJ2-5
CDR3 DNA: TGCGCCAGCAGCCGGGAGGGGCGCCAAGAGACCCAGTACTTC
CDR3 protein: CASSREGRQETQYF

V gene: TRBV5-4
D gene: TRBD2
clone size: -
J gene: TRBJ2-2
CDR3 DNA: TGTGCCAGCAGCTTCGGACTAGCGACGAACACCGGGGAGCTGTTTTTT
CDR3 protein: CASSFGLATNTGELFF

V gene: TRBV7-3
D gene: -
clone size: -
J gene: TRBJ2-2
CDR3 DNA: TGTGCCAGCAGCTTAGGGGGCGGGGGGGAGCTGTTTTTT
CDR3 protein: CASSLGGGGELFF

V gene: TRBV5-5
D gene: TRBD1
clone size: -
J gene: TRBJ2-6
CDR3 DNA: TGTGCCAGCAGCTTGGAAGCGACAGGGTCCTCTGGGGCCAACGTCCTGACTTTC
CDR3 protein: CASSLEATGSSGANVLTF

V gene: TRBV19
D gene: TRBD2
clone size: -
J gene: TRBJ2-7
CDR3 DNA: TGTGCCAGTAGTATTCGGTGGACTAGCGTCTCCTACGAGCAGTACTTC
CDR3 protein: CASSIRWTSVSYEQYF

V gene: TRBV7-2
D gene: -
clone size: -
J gene: TRBJ1-4
CDR3 DNA: TGTGCCAGCAGCTGGGTAACAGGGTCAACTAATGAAAAACTGTTTTTT
CDR3 protein: CASSWVTGSTNEKLFF

V gene: TRBV2
D gene: -
clone size: -
J gene: TRBJ2-1
CDR3 DNA: TGTGCCGGTAGACAGGCCGAAAGCTCCTACAATGAGCAGTTCTTC
CDR3 protein: CAGRQAESSYNEQFF

V gene: TRBV11-2
D gene: -
clone size: -
J gene: TRBJ2-5
CDR3 DNA: TGTGCCAGCAGCTCCGTGGGAGCCGCCGGCGGAGAGACCCAGTACTTC
CDR3 protein: CASSSVGAAGGETQYF

V gene: TRBV7-6
D gene: TRBD2
clone size: -
J gene: TRBJ2-5
CDR3 DNA: TGTGCCAGCAGTTCATATGGGGGCGGGGGGGGCCGGGAGACCCAGTACTTC
CDR3 protein: CASSSYGGGGGRETQYF

V gene: TRBV11-1
D gene: TRBD1
clone size: -
J gene: TRBJ2-7
CDR3 DNA: TGTGCCAGCAGCCGGGGACAGAACTACGAGCAGTACTTC
CDR3 protein: CASSRGQNYEQYF

V gene: TRBV6-1
D gene: TRBD1
clone size: -
J gene: TRBJ1-1
CDR3 DNA: TGTGCCAGTGACAGGGGATTGACTGAAGCTTTCTTT
CDR3 protein: CASDRGLTEAFF

V gene: TRBV5-6
D gene: TRBD2
clone size: -
J gene: TRBJ2-1
CDR3 DNA: TGTGCCAGCAGCCGCGGGGGGACTGAGCTCCATGAGCAGTTCTTC
CDR3 protein: CASSRGGTELHEQFF

V gene: TRBV10-3
D gene: -
clone size: -
J gene: TRBJ2-7
CDR3 DNA: TGTGCCATCTCCCCGGGATCCTACGAGCAGTACTTC
CDR3 protein: CAISPGSYEQYF